These T cell receptor beta chains were read from a single sample in a study of OX40 agonist ivuxolimab in advanced cancers. The protocol was immunoSEQ multiplex PCR, while the TCRdb copy is restricted to in-frame clones and leaves out a portion. The sample shows roughly 61,000 clones, more than 65% of them seen only once. The sample was CD4+ or CD8+ T cells sorted from blood, taken in a trial of the OX40 agonist ivuxolimab. The receptors stem from an adult with an advanced solid tumor such as melanoma, head and neck, liver or kidney cancer. Each CDR3 is given with its conserved first and last residue. D genes are given only for firm matches. Only some rows state a clone size, as once, few, many or a class for expanded clones.

>NA|TRBV18|TRBD2|TRBJ2-7
CASSPAAGVGEQYF
TGTGCCAGCTCACCAGCAGCGGGAGTGGGCGAGCAGTACTTC
>NA|TRBV5-4|NA|TRBJ2-7
CASSLQSGYEQYF
TGTGCCAGCAGCTTGCAGTCGGGCTACGAGCAGTACTTC
>NA|TRBV6-5|TRBD1|TRBJ1-5
CASSRQGASNQPQHF
TGTGCCAGCAGCAGACAGGGGGCGAGCAATCAGCCCCAGCATTTT
>NA|TRBV30|NA|TRBJ2-1
CAWNVQGQAAEQFF
TGTGCCTGGAACGTACAGGGACAAGCGGCTGAGCAGTTCTTC
>NA|TRBV7-2|NA|TRBJ2-3
CASSSDYLDTQYF
TGTGCCAGCAGCTCCGACTACTTAGATACGCAGTATTTT
>once|TRBV5-1|TRBD2|TRBJ2-5
CASSSAGDSVAQYF
TGCGCCAGCAGCTCGGCGGGGGACTCCGTGGCCCAGTACTTC
>NA|TRBV7-3|NA|TRBJ2-1
CASSLPGSSSYNEQFF
TGTGCCAGCAGCTTACCGGGGTCTAGCTCCTACAATGAGCAGTTCTTC
>once|TRBV19|TRBD2|TRBJ2-7
CASSLIAGYSYEQYF
TGTGCCAGTAGTCTAATAGCGGGGTACTCCTACGAGCAGTACTTC
>once|TRBV19|TRBD1|TRBJ2-5
CASSIVAGGETQYF
TGTGCCAGTAGTATAGTGGCAGGGGGAGAGACCCAGTACTTC
>NA|TRBV7-5|NA|TRBJ2-2
CARSSRANTGELFF
TGTGCCAGAAGTTCAAGGGCGAACACCGGGGAGCTGTTTTTT
>NA|TRBV18|TRBD2|TRBJ2-7
CASSRASGIEQYF
TGTGCCAGCTCAAGGGCTAGCGGGATCGAGCAGTACTTC
>once|TRBV7-9|TRBD2|TRBJ2-3
CASSLSLAGGDTQYF
TGTGCCAGCAGCTTAAGCCTAGCGGGAGGGGATACGCAGTATTTT
>NA|TRBV6-4|NA|TRBJ2-2
CASRMVIAPNTGELFF
TGTGCCAGCAGAATGGTCATAGCGCCTAACACCGGGGAGCTGTTTTTT
>NA|TRBV28|NA|TRBJ1-2
CASSLFYRDDGYGYTF
TGTGCCAGCAGTTTATTCTACCGGGACGATGGATATGGCTACACCTTC
>NA|TRBV25-1|NA|TRBJ2-7
CASSVAGSYEQYF
TGTGCCAGCAGTGTTGCTGGCTCCTACGAGCAGTACTTC
>NA|TRBV7-2|NA|TRBJ1-5
CASSPRGDQPQHF
TGTGCCAGCAGCCCAAGAGGTGACCAGCCCCAGCATTTT
>NA|TRBV13|NA|TRBJ1-2
CASNRFFGPYGYTF
TGTGCCAGCAACCGCTTCTTTGGGCCCTATGGCTACACCTTC
>NA|TRBV27|TRBD1|TRBJ1-6
CASSLAQGESGANSPLHF
TGTGCCAGCAGTTTAGCTCAGGGGGAAAGCGGGGCTAATTCACCCCTCCACTTT
>few|TRBV6-1|NA|TRBJ1-5
CASITGNQPQHF
TGTGCCAGCATAACGGGTAATCAGCCCCAGCATTTT
>NA|TRBV7-2|TRBD2|TRBJ2-5
CASSLELAGYQETQYF
TGTGCCAGCAGCTTAGAACTAGCGGGATACCAAGAGACCCAGTACTTC
>once|TRBV27|NA|TRBJ2-7
CASRNRDLTKQYF
TGTGCCAGCAGGAACCGGGACCTTACCAAGCAGTACTTC
>NA|TRBV20-1|NA|TRBJ2-7
CSASSGYEQYF
TGCAGTGCTAGTAGCGGCTACGAGCAGTACTTC
>NA|TRBV7-9|TRBD2|TRBJ2-1
CASSLEPRASGSWAPIFF
TGTGCCAGCAGCTTAGAGCCCCGGGCTAGCGGGAGTTGGGCCCCGATATTCTTC
>NA|TRBV7-2|TRBD2|TRBJ2-1
CATLATSGSGSEQFF
TGTGCCACACTGGCGACTAGCGGGAGTGGGAGTGAGCAGTTCTTC
>NA|TRBV10-3|TRBD1|TRBJ1-5
CAISEGQGPPQPQHF
TGTGCCATCAGTGAGGGACAGGGCCCACCTCAGCCCCAGCATTTT
>NA|TRBV18|NA|TRBJ1-1
CASSPPGSPPWIF
TGTGCCAGCTCACCACCGGGTTCTCCCCCTTGGATCTTT
>once|TRBV30|NA|TRBJ1-2
CAWNEGVDYGYTF
TGTGCCTGGAACGAAGGGGTCGACTATGGCTACACCTTC
>NA|TRBV7-9|TRBD2|TRBJ2-3
CASSAWGGGTDTQYF
TGTGCCAGCAGCGCATGGGGGGGTGGCACAGATACGCAGTATTTT
>NA|TRBV5-5|NA|TRBJ2-3
CASSPGGLTYFTDTQYF
TGTGCCAGCAGCCCTGGCGGGTTGACATACTTCACAGATACGCAGTATTTT
>NA|TRBV11-2|NA|TRBJ2-7
CASSLDQWVGEQYF
TGTGCCAGCAGCTTAGATCAGTGGGTGGGGGAGCAGTACTTC
>NA|TRBV6-1|TRBD2|TRBJ2-1
CASSEVLAGDDSSEQFF
TGTGCCAGCAGTGAAGTCCTAGCGGGGGACGACTCCTCGGAGCAGTTCTTC
>NA|TRBV6-5|TRBD2|TRBJ2-7
CASSYSSSGRYEQYF
TGTGCCAGCAGTTACTCGTCTAGCGGGAGGTACGAGCAGTACTTC
>NA|TRBV19|TRBD2|TRBJ2-1
CASNSRTSGSIHEQFF
TGTGCCAGTAACTCTAGGACTAGCGGGAGTATCCATGAGCAGTTCTTC
>NA|TRBV7-9|NA|TRBJ2-2
CASSPGTGELFF
TGTGCCAGCAGCCCTGGCACCGGGGAGCTGTTTTTT
>NA|TRBV5-1|NA|TRBJ2-3
CASSLAAGGTDTQYF
TGCGCCAGCAGCTTGGCAGCGGGTGGCACAGATACGCAGTATTTT
>NA|TRBV5-6|TRBD2|TRBJ2-3
CASSGAGLGTSGTDTQYF
TGTGCCAGCAGCGGCGCAGGGCTTGGGACTAGCGGCACAGATACGCAGTATTTT
>NA|TRBV7-2|TRBD2|TRBJ2-2
CASSSGLAGAGGGELFF
TGTGCCAGCAGCTCGGGACTAGCGGGAGCGGGCGGCGGGGAGCTGTTTTTT
>NA|TRBV6-6|NA|TRBJ2-5
CASTFRDHGGETQYF
TGTGCCAGCACCTTCAGGGACCATGGGGGAGAGACCCAGTACTTC
>NA|TRBV20-1|NA|TRBJ2-5
CSASRQETQYF
TGCAGTGCTAGCCGGCAAGAGACCCAGTACTTC
>NA|TRBV29-1|TRBD1|TRBJ1-2
CSVAVEAGGNGYTF
TGCAGCGTCGCCGTCGAGGCAGGGGGAAATGGCTACACCTTC
>NA|TRBV19|NA|TRBJ2-2
CASSRSGPNTGELFF
TGTGCCAGTAGTCGCTCCGGGCCTAACACCGGGGAGCTGTTTTTT
>NA|TRBV6-1|NA|TRBJ1-2
CASSPSPETYGYTF
TGTGCCAGCAGTCCGTCCCCGGAGACCTATGGCTACACCTTC
>NA|TRBV5-1|TRBD2|TRBJ2-7
CASSLSSSGGEQYF
TGCGCCAGCAGCTTGTCCTCTAGCGGGGGCGAGCAGTACTTC
>NA|TRBV14|NA|TRBJ1-1
CASSPHRIMNTEAFF
TGTGCCAGCAGCCCGCACAGGATTATGAACACTGAAGCTTTCTTT
>NA|TRBV10-3|TRBD2|TRBJ2-1
CAISEGRDEQFF
TGTGCCATCAGTGAGGGGAGGGATGAGCAGTTCTTC